In this sample, the clone carrying this T cell receptor (beta chain) turned up a few times. The antigen is not known. Treatment in this sample: oral pan-JAK inhibitor, 5-10 mg twice daily. This entry is derived from a study of CD8+ T cells in alopecia areata. The wider study: Treated patients received oral tofacitinib, 5 to 10 mg twice daily. The study's findings and limits: Greater clonality was observed in lesional scalp samples, especially alopecia totalis/universalis, versus normal scalp.

Extracted RNA was reverse transcribed, and the resulting cDNA served as sequencing template. TCRdb keeps only in-frame clones here, not all; method: immunoSEQ multiplex PCR. The sample holds about 190,000 clones; 45% to 75% are singletons and the top ten take roughly 0.71%. The source material was CD4+ T cells sorted from blood, sampled at week 4, from a patient treated with tofacitinib. This clonotype was obtained from a human donor with alopecia areata.

The CDR3 DNA reads as TGTGCCAGCAGCACGCCCACGGACTATGGCTACACCTTC. Protein sequence: CASSTPTDYGYTF. The chain couples TRBV14 to TRBJ1-2; D is unresolved. Trimming stripped 5 bases from V and 3 bases from J, with 10 bases between. The CDR3 loop spans 13 amino acids. The germline V gene has CDR1 SGHDN and CDR2 FVKESK.